The text below deals with one T cell receptor beta chain. The antigen is not known. The table came from immunoSEQ multiplex PCR; TCRdb's copy has only in-frame clones and leaves some out. The table lists about 100,000 clones, less than 90% of them singletons. The source of the sample is a study of graft-versus-host responses after intestinal transplantation. Whole-study context: All recipients were transplanted with multivisceral, liver-intestinal, or isolated intestinal grafts. After anti-thymocyte globulin induction, recipients took tacrolimus and steroids for three to four years. General study points: Recipient marrow held GvH clones, some first seen in ileum or blood.

The specimen comprised unstimulated CD4+ T cells sorted from spleen or lymph node cells, sampled before transplant. The TCR was taken from a human donor who was the organ donor for an intestinal transplant.

CDR3: CASSEHTEQYF. CDR3 in DNA: TGTGCCAGCAGTGAACACACTGAGCAGTACTTC. V gene TRBV6-1 combines with J gene TRBJ2-7; the D is unclear. In germline, CDR1 is MNHNS, CDR2 SASEGT. The germline V and J ends were trimmed by 2 bases and 7 bases, with 6 bases remaining between them. This CDR3 has 11 amino acids.